This T cell receptor (beta chain) was documented in a study of Ad26.COV2.S vaccination and SARS-CoV-2 variants. Study-wide context: Once or twice, 56 days apart, Ad26.COV2.S was delivered intramuscularly.

Stated treatment: some 20 received Ad26.COV2.S at low or high dose, single or two shots; about five received placebo; per-sample allocation not given. It was on day 63 after the first vaccine or placebo injection that samples were taken. CDR1 is LGHNA, CDR2 YNFKEQ, per germline. The V gene lost 0 bases and the J gene lost 3 bases, with 4 bases spanning the gap. The CDR3 is made up of 13 amino acids. Sequenced by immunoSEQ multiplex PCR; TCRdb stores in-frame clones only, minus some. This sample yields 500,000 or so clones, of which 87% are seen a single time; over 10% belongs to the top ten. The J gene is TRBJ2-3, the V gene TRBV4-2; D ambiguous. Sequencing was performed on peripheral blood, taken in a trial of Ad26.COV2.S vaccine versus placebo. This TCR was sampled from a person between 18 and 65 years old who received the Ad26.COV2.S COVID-19 vaccine or a placebo. As DNA, the CDR3 is TGTGCCAGCAGCCAAGATCCTACAGATACGCAGTATTTT. This encodes CASSQDPTDTQYF.